This is a list of T cell receptor beta chains from one sample in a study of T-cell memory formation after mild COVID-19. Each CDR3 protein is one row after TCRdb ran MiXCR on the 5' RACE reads. Of about 360,000 distinct CDR3 sequences in the sample, 10% to 15% were seen once. Sequencing was done on a sample of PBMCs or a T cell subset sorted from them (not recorded which). Every receptor here comes from a man between 18 and 29 years old who had mild COVID-19 (a few samples of this study predate the infection). Cell type and time point are not known. CDR3s leave out the opening cysteine and the closing phenylalanine or tryptophan. A D gene is named only where the DNA matches it firmly. Clone size is shown for a subset of rows, as once, few, many or a class of expanded clone.

j_call clone_size v_call d_call cdr3_aa
TRBJ1-2 many TRBV7-2 NA ASSPRSGDGYT
TRBJ1-1 NA TRBV6-5 NA ASIKSTVNTEAF
TRBJ2-1 NA TRBV5-1 NA ASSLEAVDTEF
TRBJ1-6 NA TRBV4-1 NA ASSPQGRDNSPLH
TRBJ2-3 NA TRBV29-1 TRBD2 SVDRGADTQY
TRBJ2-2 NA TRBV6-1 TRBD1 ASAPGGGTGELF
TRBJ2-7 many TRBV7-9 NA ASSPTSYEQY
TRBJ2-6 few TRBV20-1 NA SAQVHHSGANVLT
TRBJ2-3 few TRBV12-3/TRBV12-4 NA ASSLGRKDTQY
TRBJ2-1 few TRBV7-9 NA ASSRPGRSGDEQF
TRBJ2-7 NA TRBV20-1 TRBD1 SARFSTGLDQY
TRBJ1-1 many TRBV7-9 NA ASSLNTEAF
TRBJ1-6 few TRBV6-5 TRBD1 ASRPGQTYNSPLH
TRBJ2-4 few TRBV18 NA ASSPTSTENIQY
TRBJ2-1 NA TRBV7-2 NA ASPGGLEQF
TRBJ1-2 NA TRBV5-1 NA ASSFPGDGYT
TRBJ2-2 few TRBV10-2 NA ASLRGRGTGELF
TRBJ2-1 few TRBV7-9 NA ASSFRDAGHPF
TRBJ1-1 few TRBV5-1 NA ASSLYNTEAF
TRBJ1-1 few TRBV6-6 NA GSGGRPNTEAF
TRBJ1-5 few TRBV18 NA ASSPGLLTQH
TRBJ2-3 NA TRBV5-1 NA ASNPVPGGVTDTQY
TRBJ1-1 few TRBV12-3/TRBV12-4 NA ASSLRPANTEAF
TRBJ2-3 few TRBV5-5 NA ASSTRVYGTDTQY
TRBJ1-4 NA TRBV7-9 NA ASSLNPEKLF
TRBJ2-6 few TRBV6-5 NA ASSATAHSGANVLT
TRBJ2-1 few TRBV11-2 TRBD2 ASSRIRGLAAAEQF
TRBJ2-2 many TRBV5-1 NA ASKIDTGELF
TRBJ1-1 NA TRBV19 TRBD1 ASSMGQGGTEAF
TRBJ1-1 NA TRBV5-1 NA ASSFGGIGTEAF
TRBJ2-1 NA TRBV3-1 TRBD1 ASSQGVPGGDQF
TRBJ2-2 NA TRBV4-3 NA ASSQERTVANTGELF
TRBJ2-3 NA TRBV12-3/TRBV12-4 TRBD2 ASPADSSGGIDTQY
TRBJ1-1 few TRBV7-2 NA ASSLARAKSEAF
TRBJ2-3 NA TRBV24-1 NA ATSDPARATQY
TRBJ1-5 NA TRBV7-8 TRBD1 ASSLGTGAVSNQPQH
TRBJ1-3 few TRBV7-9 TRBD1 ASRTTGGRNTIY
TRBJ2-5 NA TRBV29-1 NA SVEWEEEETQY